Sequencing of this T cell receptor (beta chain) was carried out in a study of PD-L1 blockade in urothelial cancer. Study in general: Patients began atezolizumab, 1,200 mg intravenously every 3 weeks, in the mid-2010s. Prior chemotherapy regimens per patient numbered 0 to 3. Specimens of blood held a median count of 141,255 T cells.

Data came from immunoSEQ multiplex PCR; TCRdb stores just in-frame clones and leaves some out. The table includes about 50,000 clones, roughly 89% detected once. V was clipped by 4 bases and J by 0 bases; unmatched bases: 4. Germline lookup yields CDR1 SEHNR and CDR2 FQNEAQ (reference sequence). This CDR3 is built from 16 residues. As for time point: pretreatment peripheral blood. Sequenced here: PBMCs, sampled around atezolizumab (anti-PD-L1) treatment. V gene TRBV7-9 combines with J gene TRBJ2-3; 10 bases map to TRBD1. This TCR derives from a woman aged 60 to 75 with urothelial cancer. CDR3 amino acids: CASSSGQGGSTDTQYF. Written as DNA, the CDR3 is TGTGCCAGCAGCTCAGGACAGGGGGGTAGCACAGATACGCAGTATTTT.